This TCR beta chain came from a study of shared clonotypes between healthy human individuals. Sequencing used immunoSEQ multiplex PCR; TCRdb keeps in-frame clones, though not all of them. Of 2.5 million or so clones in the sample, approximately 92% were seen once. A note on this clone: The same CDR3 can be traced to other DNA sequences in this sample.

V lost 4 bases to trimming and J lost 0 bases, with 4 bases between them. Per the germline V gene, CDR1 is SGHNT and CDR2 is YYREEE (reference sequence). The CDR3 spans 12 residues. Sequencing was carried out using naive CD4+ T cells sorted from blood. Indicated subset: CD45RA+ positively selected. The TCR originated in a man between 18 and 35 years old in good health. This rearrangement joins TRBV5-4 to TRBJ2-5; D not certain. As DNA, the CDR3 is TGTGCCAGCAGCAGGTACCAAGAGACCCAGTACTTC. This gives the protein CASSRYQETQYF.